Below, 9 T cell receptor beta chains from the same sample are listed, as sequenced in a study of T-cell memory formation after mild COVID-19. TCRdb re-called the 5' RACE reads through MiXCR, storing one row per CDR3 protein. The sample includes roughly 400,000 distinct CDR3 sequences, about 24% of them seen just once. Sequenced: PBMCs or a T cell subset sorted from them (not recorded which). The receptors come from an adult woman who had mild COVID-19 (a few samples of this study predate the infection). Cell type and time point are not known.

The chain employs TRBV9 and TRBJ1-1; D perhaps matches TRBD1 (5 bases). The CDR3 covers 14 residues. CDR1 is SGDLS and CDR2 is YYNGEE in the germline V gene. V was pared by 2 bases and J by 11 bases, with 19 bases between. In nucleotides, the CDR3 is TGTGCCAGCAGCGTCGATGGGGTGGGCAGGGCTGCTTTCTTT. Residues: CASSVDGVGRAAFF.

This clonotype has just a few counts. The genes are TRBV6-4 and TRBJ2-3, with TRBD2 matching over 11 bases. The V and J ends lost 6 bases and 5 bases, in that order; junction bases with no gene match: 10. The V gene's germline CDR1 is MRHNA and CDR2 SNTAGT. The CDR3 is made up of 16 amino acids. The CDR3 spells CASSEGTSGWGDTQYF. The CDR3, as DNA: TGTGCCAGCAGCGAGGGGACTAGCGGTTGGGGAGATACGCAGTATTTT.

CDR3 coding DNA: TGCAGCGTCTATGCTAGCACAGATACGCAGTATTTT. Its protein is CSVYASTDTQYF. The J gene is TRBJ2-3, the V gene TRBV29-1; no clear D gene. The germline V and J ends were trimmed by 6 bases and 0 bases, with 7 bases remaining between them. Germline lookup yields CDR1 SQVTM and CDR2 ANQGSEA. The CDR3 is made up of 12 amino acids.

This clonotype was seen repeatedly, ten times or more. The genes are TRBV30 and TRBJ2-5; 7 bases fit TRBD2. J gave up 5 bases and V 0 bases, and 3 bases lay outside the gene matches. This CDR3 is 13 amino acids long. Germline-derived CDR1 and CDR2 are GTSNPN and SVGIG (reference sequence). The CDR3 DNA follows: TGTGCCTGGAGTGTGGGCGGGAGTGAGACCCAGTACTTC. This translates into CAWSVGGSETQYF.

The V and J genes are TRBV29-1 and TRBJ1-1; D not resolved. CDR3 length: 14 residues. From germline, CDR1 is SQVTM and CDR2 ANQGSEA. Trimming stripped 4 bases from V and 4 bases from J, with 16 bases between. CDR3 in amino acids: CSVGHPGITTEAFF. CDR3 nucleotides: TGCAGCGTTGGACATCCGGGGATAACCACTGAAGCTTTCTTT. Full variable domain (missing parts from reference TRBV29-1 and TRBJ1-1): SAVISQKPSRDICQRGTSLTIQCQVDSQVTMMFWYRQQPGQSLTLIATANQGSEATYESGFVIDKFPISRPNLTFSTLTVSNMSPEDSSIYLCSVGHPGITTEAFFGQGTRLTVV.

The rearrangement joins TRBV18 to TRBJ1-1; D remains unclear. Germline CDR1 and CDR2: KGHSH and LQKENI. Trimming took off 3 bases at V and 4 bases at J, with 15 bases between the two ends. This CDR3 comprises 15 residues. The CDR3 spells CASSPVHREGTEAFF. DNA for the CDR3: TGTGCCAGCTCACCGGTCCATCGGGAGGGCACTGAAGCTTTCTTT.

The chain has TRBV12-3 or TRBV12-4 and TRBJ2-3; 11 nucleotides match TRBD2. V lost 7 bases and J lost 8; bases outside the gene matches: 14. The CDR3 loop spans 16 amino acids. In DNA form, the CDR3 reads TGTGCCAGCACCCCCACTAGCGGGGGCCGTCGGGGTACGCAGTATTTT. It yields the protein CASTPTSGGRRGTQYF.

This clonotype was seen more than once but under ten times. The chain is built from TRBV12-3 or TRBV12-4 and TRBJ2-2, with 7 bases identical to TRBD1. The CDR3 is 14 amino acids. The trim removed 5 bases at V and 8 bases at J, leaving 8 bases unmatched. The CDR3 DNA follows: TGTGCCAGCAGTCAACAGGGGAGCGTGGGGGAGCTGTTTTTT. This gives the protein CASSQQGSVGELFF.

This clonotype was detected only a few times. V usage is TRBV6-5 and J usage is TRBJ1-6; D is uncertain. Germline CDR1 reads MNHEY; CDR2 reads SVGAGI. Trimming left V 6 bases short and J 4 bases short, with 10 bases between. The CDR3 covers 14 residues. The CDR3 sequence is CASRNDGYNSPLHF. The DNA of the CDR3 is TGTGCCAGCAGGAATGACGGATATAATTCACCCCTCCACTTT.